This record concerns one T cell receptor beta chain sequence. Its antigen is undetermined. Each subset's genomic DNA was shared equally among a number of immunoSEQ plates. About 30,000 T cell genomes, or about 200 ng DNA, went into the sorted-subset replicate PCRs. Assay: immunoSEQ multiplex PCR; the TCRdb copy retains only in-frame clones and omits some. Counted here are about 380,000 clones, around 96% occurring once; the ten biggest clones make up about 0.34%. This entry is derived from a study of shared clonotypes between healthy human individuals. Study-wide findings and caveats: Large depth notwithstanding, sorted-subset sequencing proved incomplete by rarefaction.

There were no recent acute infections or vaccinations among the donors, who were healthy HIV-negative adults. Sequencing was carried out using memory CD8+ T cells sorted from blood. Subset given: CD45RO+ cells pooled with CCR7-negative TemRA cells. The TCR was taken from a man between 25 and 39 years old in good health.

The CDR3 reads CASSQQTGGYEQYF. DNA of the CDR3: TGTGCCAGTAGTCAACAGACAGGGGGCTACGAGCAGTACTTC. J is TRBJ2-7 and V is TRBV19; 9 bases align to TRBD1. CDR3 size: 14 residues. The V segment lost 5 bases and the J segment 3 bases; nucleotides outside the gene matches: 5. The germline CDR1 and CDR2 sequences are LNHDA and SQIVND (reference sequence).